Only one count was recorded for the clone carrying this T cell receptor (beta chain). Its cognate antigen is unknown. V lost 7 bases and J 0 bases, leaving 9 bases between the germline ends. This CDR3 is built from 13 residues. Germline V CDR1 and CDR2: SNHLY, FYNNEI. This sample is drawn from a study of Ad26.COV2.S vaccination and SARS-CoV-2 variants. Broader study findings: While placebo recipients had lower spike-specific TCR breadth, vaccine recipients had more. Non-spike TCR breadth showed similarity between vaccine and placebo recipients. Reports say spike-specific CD8+ and CD4+ T cell responses covered substantial breadth after vaccination.

Profiled with immunoSEQ multiplex PCR; TCRdb holds only in-frame clones, not every one. The repertoire has around 370,000 clones, roughly 94% of them found once; the top ten carry 3% to 5%. J is TRBJ1-1 and V is TRBV2; D uncertain. This receptor was taken from a human donor who had recovered from COVID-19. The sequenced sample was peripheral blood, obtained after recovery from COVID-19. The CDR3 reads CASTLGLNTEAFF. In DNA form, the CDR3 reads TGTGCCAGCACACTTGGCTTGAACACTGAAGCTTTCTTT.